The 10 T cell receptor beta chains reported below all come from one sample, sequenced in a study of T cell changes during pregnancy in multiple sclerosis. This table comes from immunoSEQ multiplex PCR, and its TCRdb copy is limited to in-frame clones, with some not included. The table records under 70,000 clones, roughly 90% of them present only once. Source: CD4+ T cells from peripheral blood mononuclear cells, taken after pregnancy. The receptors here all came from a female donor with multiple sclerosis, enrolled in a pregnancy study.

With respect to this clone: Distinct nucleotide sequences in the sample also encode this CDR3. The chain combines TRBV6-5 with TRBJ1-1; D possibly corresponds to TRBD1 (5 bases). The germline gives CDR1 MNHEY, CDR2 SVGAGI. The CDR3 runs to 14 residues. V was pared by 0 bases and J by 1 base, with 6 bases between. The DNA for the CDR3 is TGTGCCAGCAGTTACTCTGGGGCGAACACTGAAGCTTTCTTT. The encoded protein is CASSYSGANTEAFF.

The V call is TRBV4-2, the J call TRBJ1-3; D uncertain. From germline, CDR1 is LGHNA and CDR2 YNFKEQ. The V and J ends lost 0 bases and 1 base respectively, with 7 bases between them. CDR3 length equals 15 residues. The CDR3 sequence is CASSQDPGSGNTIYF. DNA for the CDR3: TGTGCCAGCAGCCAAGATCCGGGGTCTGGAAACACCATATATTTT.

V gene TRBV6-6 combines with J gene TRBJ1-1, with D perhaps matching TRBD1 (5 bases). The germline CDR1 and CDR2 sequences are MNHNY and SVGAGI (reference sequence). The CDR3 covers 16 residues. With 5 bases removed from V and 8 bases from J, the gap between germline ends came to 24 bases. The CDR3 coding sequence is TGTGCCAGCAGTCCACTCTCCGGGACCGGGGGACCAGAAGCTTTCTTT. This codes for CASSPLSGTGGPEAFF.

The chain carries TRBV6-6 and TRBJ2-1, with unresolved D. Germline assignment: CDR1 MNHNY and CDR2 SVGAGI (reference sequence). The CDR3 runs 11 residues. The V gene lost 4 bases and the J gene lost 10 bases, with 8 bases spanning the gap. The CDR3 nucleotides are TGTGCCAGCAGTTCCTTCGGGGAGCAGTTCTTC. It codes for CASSSFGEQFF.

CDR3 in amino acids: CASRQTSGGLDEQFF. The CDR3 coding sequence is TGCGCCAGCAGGCAGACTAGCGGGGGGTTAGATGAGCAGTTCTTC. This rearrangement joins TRBV5-1 to TRBJ2-1, with 13 bases that match TRBD2. After removal of 5 bases from V and 8 bases from J, the junction contained 7 bases not matched to a gene. The germline CDR1 and CDR2 sequences are SGHRS and YFSETQ. This CDR3 region has 15 residues. The variable domain in full, with the rest retrieved from reference TRBV5-1 and TRBJ2-1, is KAGVTQTPRYLIKTRGQQVTLSCSPISGHRSVSWYQQTPGQGLQFLFEYFSETQRNKGNFPGRFSGRQFSNSRSEMNVSTLELGDSALYLCASRQTSGGLDEQFFGPGTRLTVL.

In its sample, this clone was seen once. The CDR3 protein is CASSLAGTAGEKLFF. CDR3 in DNA: TGTGCCAGCAGCTTGGCCGGGACAGCAGGGGAAAAACTGTTTTTT. The chain is built from TRBV5-4 and TRBJ1-4; 7 nucleotides match TRBD1. V was pared by 0 bases and J by 8 bases, with 7 bases of the junction left unmatched. This CDR3 has 15 amino acids. Germline V lookup: CDR1 SGHNT, CDR2 YYREEE (reference sequence).

The chain uses TRBV6-1 and TRBJ2-1; 8 bases are a match to TRBD1. In germline, CDR1 is MNHNS, CDR2 SASEGT. CDR3 length: 15 residues. J gave up 1 base and V 6 bases, and 5 bases lay outside the gene matches. The CDR3 region has the DNA TGTGCCAGCAGCGGTCAGGGGGCATCCTACAATGAGCAGTTCTTC. It encodes CASSGQGASYNEQFF.

This chain connects TRBV4-1 to TRBJ2-1; no clear D. Germline CDR1 and CDR2: MGHRA and YSYEKL. The germline V and J ends were trimmed by 1 base and 6 bases, with 4 bases remaining between them. CDR3 length: 12 amino acids. CDR3 region: CASSQVRNEQFF. DNA for the CDR3: TGCGCCAGCAGCCAAGTCCGCAATGAGCAGTTCTTC.

The chain carries TRBV5-5 and TRBJ2-4; 9 bases are shared with TRBD1. This CDR3 is 15 amino acids long. V shed 0 bases, J shed 8 bases, and the junction held 6 bases outside the gene matches. Germline V gene data show CDR1 as SGHKS and CDR2 as YYEKEE (reference sequence). The CDR3 loop is CASSLGGQGGYIQYF. CDR3 coding DNA: TGTGCCAGCAGCTTGGGGGGACAGGGTGGATACATTCAGTACTTC.

V usage is TRBV5-1 and J usage is TRBJ2-7; 8 positions agree with TRBD1. V trimming: 4 bases; J trimming: 1 base; junction bases outside the gene matches: 4. The CDR3 contains 14 residues. CDR1 SGHRS and CDR2 YFSETQ come from the germline V gene. CDR3 nucleotide sequence: TGCGCCAGCAGCCGACAGGGGTCATCCTACGAGCAGTACTTC. Translating gives CASSRQGSSYEQYF.